This passage covers 28 T cell receptor beta chains from one sample sequenced in a study of cytomegalovirus exposure and HLA in healthy donors. Researchers ran the PCR with 60 Vbeta and 13 Jbeta primers. Repertoires were generated with immunoSEQ multiplex PCR, while TCRdb's copy carries only in-frame clones and drops some. The sample includes around 100,000 clones, roughly 83% of them seen just once. Material for sequencing was PBMCs. All receptors come from a man aged 40-49 years in good health and CMV-seronegative.

This clone was seen a single time. The V call is TRBV19, the J call TRBJ1-6, with D possibly being TRBD1 (6 bases). CDR3 length: 16 amino acids. The germline gives CDR1 LNHDA, CDR2 SQIVND (reference sequence). V shed 7 bases and J shed 3 bases, with 16 bases lying between them. CDR3 in DNA: TGTGCCAGTAAATTGGGGGCTGGCCTCTATAATTCACCCCTCCACTTT. This gives the protein CASKLGAGLYNSPLHF.

The rearrangement joins TRBV25-1 to TRBJ1-5; D not certain. Germline assignment: CDR1 MGHDK and CDR2 SYGVNS. Trimming removed 5 bases from V and 4 bases from J, with 18 bases in between. The CDR3 is 16 residues long. The CDR3 DNA follows: TGTGCCAGCAGTCCCGGCGGTGGCGGGGAAAATCAGCCCCAGCATTTT. Its translation: CASSPGGGGENQPQHF.

The chain carries TRBV30 and TRBJ1-1, with 11 bases matching TRBD1. V dropped 6 bases and J dropped 6; count of bases not matched to a gene: 9. Germline CDR1 reads GTSNPN; CDR2 reads SVGIG (reference sequence). The CDR3 loop spans 14 amino acids. The CDR3 bases are TGTGCCTGCGCCCGGGACAGGGGGTGGGCTGAAGCTTTCTTT. This sequence encodes CACARDRGWAEAFF. Full variable domain (outside the CDR3, taken from reference TRBV30 and TRBJ1-1): SQTIHQWPATLVQPVGSPLSLECTVEGTSNPNLYWYRQAAGRGLQLLFYSVGIGQISSEVPQNLSASRPQDRQFILSSKKLLLSDSGFYLCACARDRGWAEAFFGQGTRLTVV.

The chain carries TRBV7-9 and TRBJ1-6; D remains ambiguous. V lost 1 base to trimming and J lost 9 bases, with 10 bases between them. The V gene's germline CDR1 is SEHNR and CDR2 FQNEAQ (reference sequence). There are 14 residues in the CDR3. The CDR3 bases are TGTGCCAGCAGCTTAGAGCACGGGTCTTCACCCCTCCACTTT. Its protein product is CASSLEHGSSPLHF.

The V gene is TRBV6-1, the J gene TRBJ2-7, with D perhaps matching TRBD1 (6 bases). The V and J ends lost 7 bases and 6 bases respectively, with 10 bases between them. The germline CDR1 and CDR2 sequences are MNHNS and SASEGT. CDR3 length: 11 residues. The CDR3 sequence is CASIEGGEQYF. The CDR3 bases are TGTGCCAGCATAGAAGGGGGCGAGCAGTACTTC.

The chain uses TRBV2 and TRBJ2-1; 7 nucleotides agree with TRBD1. The CDR3 is 16 amino acids. Germline V gene lookup returns CDR1 SNHLY and CDR2 FYNNEI. With 6 bases clipped from V and 6 bases from J, the junction kept 14 bases outside the gene matches. The DNA of the CDR3 is TGTGCCAGCAGGCCCTTCGACAGGGCCAGGGTCAATGAGCAGTTCTTC. Translating gives CASRPFDRARVNEQFF.

This clone was detected only once. CDR3 region: CASSLISSYEQYF. The CDR3, as DNA: TGTGCCAGCAGTTTGATCAGCTCCTACGAGCAGTACTTC. The rearrangement joins TRBV27 to TRBJ2-7, with D uncertain. Deletions cut 3 bases from V and 0 bases from J, with 6 bases between. Germline V gene data show CDR1 as MNHEY and CDR2 as SMNVEV (reference sequence). There are 13 residues in the CDR3.

The CDR3 region has the DNA TGTGCCAGCTCACCACGACAGGGGGATGGCTACACCTTC. It codes for CASSPRQGDGYTF. This chain joins TRBV18 and TRBJ1-2; 9 nucleotides agree with TRBD1. This CDR3 comprises 13 residues. The junction had 0 bases not matched to a gene; V was cut back by 1 base and J by 6 bases. Germline V gene data show CDR1 as KGHSH and CDR2 as LQKENI.

This clone appeared once. This chain links TRBV7-9 with TRBJ2-7, with unresolved D. Looked up from germline, CDR1 is SEHNR and CDR2 is FQNEAQ (reference sequence). CDR3 size: 12 residues. The germline V and J ends were trimmed by 3 bases and 7 bases, with 10 bases remaining between them. Here the CDR3 DNA reads TGTGCCAGCAGCTTGAGTGTGTTGGAGCAGTACTTC. It specifies CASSLSVLEQYF.

The J gene is TRBJ1-1, the V gene TRBV7-9, with D maybe TRBD1 (5 bases). Germline V gene sequence: CDR1 SEHNR, CDR2 FQNEAQ (reference sequence). V was cut by 3 bases and J by 5 bases, with 10 bases left in between. The CDR3 consists of 13 residues. The CDR3 loop is CASSLGGQTEAFF. In DNA, the CDR3 is TGTGCCAGCAGCTTGGGGGGTCAAACTGAAGCTTTCTTT. The whole variable domain, remainder taken from reference TRBV7-9 and TRBJ1-1, is DTGVSQNPRHKITKRGQNVTFRCDPISEHNRLYWYRQTLGQGPEFLTYFQNEAQLEKSRLLSDRFSAERPKGSFSTLEIQRTEQGDSAMYLCASSLGGQTEAFFGQGTRLTVV.

This chain uses TRBV5-6 with TRBJ1-5; 8 bases fit TRBD1. Germline V gives CDR1 SGHDT, CDR2 YYEEEE. The CDR3 is 16 amino acids. The ends lost 2 bases at V and 1 base at J; junction bases unmatched: 5. CDR3 DNA: TGTGCCAGCAGCTTTCTCACAGGGGGGAGCAATCAGCCCCAGCATTTT. As protein: CASSFLTGGSNQPQHF.

This clone appeared a few times. The chain is built from TRBV19 and TRBJ2-7, with a tentative D call TRBD1 (8 bases). V shed 3 bases and J shed 4 bases, with 16 bases lying between them. The CDR3 runs to 15 residues. Germline V gene lookup returns CDR1 LNHDA and CDR2 SQIVND (reference sequence). This CDR3 reads CASSMGGQGAYEQYF. CDR3 in DNA: TGTGCCAGTAGTATGGGGGGGCAGGGGGCTTACGAGCAGTACTTC.

The V call is TRBV2, the J call TRBJ2-3; 8 positions agree with TRBD2. This CDR3 is built from 15 residues. CDR1 and CDR2 from the germline V gene are SNHLY and FYNNEI. The CDR3 spells CVVTASGSSTDTQYF. CDR3 bases: TGTGTCGTAACGGCTAGCGGGTCAAGCACAGATACGCAGTATTTT.

The chain has TRBV30 and TRBJ1-2, with D perhaps TRBD1 (5 bases). Trimming took off 1 base at V and 5 bases at J, with 11 bases between the two ends. From germline, CDR1 is GTSNPN and CDR2 SVGIG (reference sequence). The CDR3 runs to 13 residues. In DNA, the CDR3 is TGTGCCTGGAGTGCAGGGATGTTTTATGGCTACACCTTC. This gives the protein CAWSAGMFYGYTF.

The V and J genes are TRBV5-5 and TRBJ1-6, with D possibly being TRBD1 (5 bases). Germline values: CDR1 SGHKS, CDR2 YYEKEE (reference sequence). CDR3 length: 17 residues. V was pared by 0 bases and J by 14 bases, with 24 bases between. The CDR3: CASSLGPIGGARRALHF. The CDR3 bases are TGTGCCAGCAGCTTGGGTCCTATTGGAGGGGCCAGGAGGGCCCTCCACTTT.

J is TRBJ1-1 and V is TRBV10-3, with TRBD1 matching over 9 bases. Germline CDR1 and CDR2: ENHRY and SYGVKD. The CDR3 extends over 14 amino acids. Unmatched junction bases numbered 16, after V lost 10 bases and J lost 10 bases. The CDR3 region has the DNA TGTGCCAGCAAGGGACAGGGTCTAGCCCCAGGAGCTTTCTTT. This sequence encodes CASKGQGLAPGAFF.

CDR3 sequence (DNA): TGTGCCAGTAATATCGACAGGGTCAAATCACCCCTCCACTTT. Amino acid sequence: CASNIDRVKSPLHF. This chain uses TRBV19 with TRBJ1-6; TRBD1 matches at 7 bases. This CDR3 spans 14 amino acids. From germline, CDR1 is LNHDA and CDR2 SQIVND (reference sequence). Trimming removed 7 bases from V and 10 bases from J; junction bases left unmatched: 10.

The rearrangement uses TRBV7-3 and TRBJ2-1, with D possibly being TRBD1 (6 bases). Germline V gene sequence: CDR1 SGHTA, CDR2 FQGTGA. V was cut by 1 base and J by 7 bases, with 14 bases left in between. The CDR3 has 15 amino acids. The CDR3 DNA sequence: TGTGCCAGCAGCTTAATCCGGCAGGGGAGAAATGAGCAGTTCTTC. This encodes CASSLIRQGRNEQFF. The whole variable domain, remainder taken from reference TRBV7-3 and TRBJ2-1, is GAGVSQTPSNKVTEKGKYVELRCDPISGHTALYWYRQSLGQGPEFLIYFQGTGAADDSGLPNDRFFAVRPEGSVSTLKIQRTERGDSAVYLCASSLIRQGRNEQFFGPGTRLTVL.

V and J are TRBV4-1 and TRBJ2-7, with 8 bases identical to TRBD1. Germline loops: CDR1 MGHRA, CDR2 YSYEKL. J gave up 6 bases and V 5 bases, and 6 bases lay outside the gene matches. This CDR3 is built from 13 residues. CDR3 sequence reads: CASSKGQGAEQYF. The CDR3 DNA reads TGCGCCAGCAGCAAAGGACAGGGTGCCGAGCAGTACTTC.

The chain recombines TRBV25-1 with TRBJ1-1, with D possibly being TRBD1 (5 bases). The CDR3 runs 14 residues. V lost 1 base and J lost 5, with 11 bases in between. Germline V gene sequence: CDR1 MGHDK, CDR2 SYGVNS. CDR3 sequence: CASSEFSGGTEAFF. Here the CDR3 DNA reads TGTGCCAGCAGTGAATTTTCGGGGGGGACTGAAGCTTTCTTT.

The chain recombines TRBV6-6 with TRBJ2-3, with TRBD2 identical over 9 bases. This CDR3 spans 16 amino acids. V lost 5 bases and J lost 1; bases outside the gene matches: 7. Per the germline V gene, CDR1 is MNHNY and CDR2 is SVGAGI (reference sequence). The CDR3 nucleotides are TGTGCCAGCAGTAAGCGGGGGGACCCCCGCACAGATACGCAGTATTTT. Residues: CASSKRGDPRTDTQYF.

The chain employs TRBV21-1 and TRBJ1-1; TRBD1 is the table's D call and was not checked against the DNA. TRBV21-1 is listed as a pseudogene. This CDR3 is built from 16 residues. The CDR3 is CASSKAYRIPNTEAFF. The DNA of the CDR3 is TGTGCCAGCAGCAAAGCCTACAGGATCCCGAACACTGAAGCTTTCTTT.

The chain carries TRBV29-1 and TRBJ2-5, with TRBD2 matching 8 bases. V shed 1 base and J 5 bases; nucleotides not matched to a gene: 9. Germline V lookup: CDR1 SQVTM, CDR2 ANQGSEA. This CDR3 is 15 amino acids long. The CDR3 region is CSVEGLAGSTETQYF. The CDR3 nucleotides read TGCAGCGTTGAAGGGTTAGCGGGGAGCACGGAGACCCAGTACTTC.

The count of this clone is one. The genes are TRBV13 and TRBJ2-3, with 9 bases that match TRBD2. CDR3 length: 16 amino acids. Trimming took 5 bases from V and 2 from J; bases not matched to a gene: 8. Germline CDR1 and CDR2: PRHDT and FYEKMQ (reference sequence). Here the CDR3 DNA reads TGTGCCAGCAGCCTGGAGCGGGGGGCCCACACAGATACGCAGTATTTT. Translated, it gives CASSLERGAHTDTQYF.

This chain links TRBV2 with TRBJ2-7, with TRBD1 matching over 11 bases. Germline CDR1 and CDR2: SNHLY and FYNNEI. Trimming cost V 5 bases and J 2 bases; bases outside gene matches: 2. This CDR3 contains 14 residues. CDR3 coding DNA: TGTGCCAGCAGTAGGGACAGGGGGGCCTACGAGCAGTACTTC. Translated, it gives CASSRDRGAYEQYF.

The chain recombines TRBV11-2 with TRBJ2-2, with 7 bases that match TRBD1. The CDR3 sequence is 16 residues long. Germline trimming cut 5 bases from V and 6 bases from J; bases unmatched to any gene: 12. CDR1 is SGHAT, CDR2 FQNNGV, per germline. This CDR3 reads CASSQYRDSRPGELFF. In nucleotides, the CDR3 is TGTGCCAGCAGCCAGTACCGGGACAGCCGACCCGGGGAGCTGTTTTTT.

This chain links TRBV9 with TRBJ2-1, with 8 bases matching TRBD2. The CDR3 contains 17 residues. CDR1 SGDLS and CDR2 YYNGEE come from the germline V gene. The trim removed 0 bases at V and 4 bases at J, leaving 9 bases unmatched. CDR3 nucleotides: TGTGCCAGCAGCGTAGGCCGGGTAGCGGGGTCGTACAATGAGCAGTTCTTC. It is translated as CASSVGRVAGSYNEQFF.

The chain links TRBV11-3 to TRBJ1-1, with D perhaps matching TRBD1 (6 bases). This CDR3 region has 13 residues. In germline, CDR1 is SGHNT, CDR2 YENEEA. V was clipped by 5 bases and J by 3 bases, with 10 bases between them. The CDR3 DNA reads as TGTGCCAGCAGCCGGGACACCTACACTGAAGCTTTCTTT. This sequence encodes CASSRDTYTEAFF.